These T cell receptor beta chains were read from a single sample in a study of CD8 T cells in ankylosing spondylitis. Each CDR3 protein gets one entry after TCRdb re-called the 5' RACE reads with MiXCR. Among fewer than 400,000 distinct CDR3 sequences listed, roughly 14% were seen once. The sequenced sample was blood, either unsorted or a sorted T cell fraction (not recorded which). These receptors were obtained from a male donor with ankylosing spondylitis or in good health (not recorded which). Each CDR3 is given with its conserved first and last residue. A D gene is named only where the DNA matches it firmly. Not every row has a clone size; where given, it reads once, few, many or a size class.

-	-	TRBV12-3/TRBV12-4	TRBJ2-7	TGTGCCAGCTCCGGGGCCCCGGGCGGGGAGCAGTACTTC	CASSGAPGGEQYF
-	-	TRBV7-2	TRBJ2-7	TGTGCCAGCAGCTTGTGGGCCGGGACTTTCTACGAGCAGTACTTC	CASSLWAGTFYEQYF
-	-	TRBV6-6	TRBJ1-1	TGTGCCAGCAGGATCAGGTTTGAAGCTTTCTTT	CASRIRFEAFF
few	-	TRBV12-3/TRBV12-4	TRBJ2-5	TGTGCCAGCAGTTTAGGACGAGGGGTGGGGGAGACCCAGTACTTC	CASSLGRGVGETQYF
-	-	TRBV5-1	TRBJ1-2	TGCGCCAGCAGCCACGATGATGGCTATGGCTACACCTTC	CASSHDDGYGYTF
-	-	TRBV2	TRBJ1-3	TGTGCCAGCACTACGCGGGAGGGATCTGGAAACACCATATATTTT	CASTTREGSGNTIYF
-	TRBD1	TRBV20-1	TRBJ1-6	TGCAGTGCTAGAGGGACAGGGGACTCACCCCTCCACTTT	CSARGTGDSPLHF
-	TRBD1	TRBV27	TRBJ2-1	TGTGCCAGCAGTTTATCTCGGGACAGGGGCCATGAGCAGTTCTTC	CASSLSRDRGHEQFF
-	-	TRBV11-2	TRBJ2-1	TGTGCCAGCAGCTTAGAAAACAACAATGAGCAGTTCTTC	CASSLENNNEQFF
-	-	TRBV27	TRBJ2-3	TGTGCCAGCAGACAGAACTTCTACCGCACAGATACGCAGTATTTT	CASRQNFYRTDTQYF
-	-	TRBV18	TRBJ2-7	TGTGCCAGCTCACAGAATAGAGGAGCCTACGAGCAGTACTTC	CASSQNRGAYEQYF
-	-	TRBV5-5	TRBJ2-7	TGTGCCAGCAGCTTGATTCTCCGGACCTACGAGCAGTACTTC	CASSLILRTYEQYF
-	-	TRBV5-1	TRBJ2-2	TGCGCCAGCAGCTTGGATGGGGCTGGCGGGGAGCTGTTTTTT	CASSLDGAGGELFF
few	TRBD2	TRBV5-1	TRBJ2-5	TGCGCCAGCAGCCCCTCGGGACTAGCGGAAGAGACCCAGTACTTC	CASSPSGLAEETQYF
-	-	TRBV7-2	TRBJ1-2	TGTGCCAGCAGCTCCCTCGGGGCCAACTATGGCTACACCTTC	CASSSLGANYGYTF
many	-	TRBV20-1	TRBJ1-1	TGCAGTGCTTCCCCGGGGTGGTCCCAGAACACTGAAGCTTTCTTT	CSASPGWSQNTEAFF
few	-	TRBV5-6	TRBJ2-3	TGTGCCAGCAGGATGGATCCTAGCACAGATACGCAGTATTTT	CASRMDPSTDTQYF
few	-	TRBV2	TRBJ1-1	TGTGCCAGCAGTGAGTCCGGGGCTGAAGCTTTCTTT	CASSESGAEAFF
-	TRBD2	TRBV4-1	TRBJ2-1	TGCGCCAGCAGTCTAGCGGGGGGGTTCTATGAGCAGTTCTTC	CASSLAGGFYEQFF
-	-	TRBV4-1	TRBJ1-2	TGCGCCAGCAGCCAAGATTCGGCGGGCTATGGCTACACCTTC	CASSQDSAGYGYTF
many	-	TRBV5-1	TRBJ1-1	TGCGCCAGCAGCTTGGGGGGGGCGTTGAACACTGAAGCTTTCTTT	CASSLGGALNTEAFF
few	-	TRBV6-1	TRBJ2-3	TGTGCCAGCAGTGAAGGGGGTGCAGGCAGAAGAGATACGCAGTATTTT	CASSEGGAGRRDTQYF
few	-	TRBV2	TRBJ2-1	TGTGCCAGCAGGGGTGCAGGCTACTACAATGAGCAGTTCTTC	CASRGAGYYNEQFF
few	TRBD1	TRBV9	TRBJ1-2	TGTGCCAGCAGCGCCAGCCTGACAGGGAACTATGGCTACACCTTC	CASSASLTGNYGYTF
few	-	TRBV10-3	TRBJ1-4	TGTGCCATCAGTGGGGACGTAGGGGAAAAACTGTTTTTT	CAISGDVGEKLFF
few	-	TRBV7-9	TRBJ2-2	TGTGCCAGCAGCTTAGCGCCCACCACCGGGGAGCTGTTTTTT	CASSLAPTTGELFF
-	TRBD1	TRBV18	TRBJ1-2	TGTGCCAGCTCACCGGGACAGGGGGCCTATGGCTACACCTTC	CASSPGQGAYGYTF
-	-	TRBV6-1	TRBJ1-1	TGTGCCAGCAGGAAGACAGGTACGAACACTGAAGCTTTCTTT	CASRKTGTNTEAFF
many	-	TRBV12-3/TRBV12-4	TRBJ1-1	TGTGCCAGCAGTTTAGCGCAGGACACTGAAGCTTTCTTT	CASSLAQDTEAFF
-	TRBD2	TRBV12-3/TRBV12-4	TRBJ2-3	TGTGCCAGCAGTTCCCCAGCGGGAATGGGGCCAGATACGCAGTATTTT	CASSSPAGMGPDTQYF
few	TRBD1	TRBV6-5	TRBJ1-2	TGTGCCAGCACTTTGGGGACAGGGGAAGGCTACACCTTC	CASTLGTGEGYTF
-	-	TRBV3-1	TRBJ2-7	TGTGCCAGCAGCCTTCGCTACTACGAGCAGTACTTC	CASSLRYYEQYF
few	-	TRBV2	TRBJ1-1	TGTGCCACGAGAAGGGATTTGGACACTGAAGCTTTCTTT	CATRRDLDTEAFF
few	-	TRBV12-3/TRBV12-4	TRBJ1-1	TGTGCCAGCAGAAGGACCTTGAACACTGAAGCTTTCTTT	CASRRTLNTEAFF
few	-	TRBV20-1	TRBJ1-1	TGCAGTGCTAGAGGGGGAGCGAGCACTGAAGCTTTCTTT	CSARGGASTEAFF
many	TRBD1	TRBV5-1	TRBJ1-5	TGCGCCAGCAGCTTGGCAGGGGGATCGTATCAGCCCCAGCATTTT	CASSLAGGSYQPQHF
few	-	TRBV5-1	TRBJ2-1	TGCGCCAGCAGCGTCGGCCCCCGCGAGCAGTTCTTC	CASSVGPREQFF
few	-	TRBV6-1	TRBJ1-1	TGTGCCAGCAGGCCTGCGGGGACTACGATCACTGAAGCTTTCTTT	CASRPAGTTITEAFF
few	-	TRBV20-1	TRBJ2-7	TGCAGTGCTAGCGGAGGGGCGGGTTACGAGCAGTACTTC	CSASGGAGYEQYF
many	TRBD1	TRBV11-1	TRBJ2-1	TGTGCCAGCTCTCCAGACAGGGGTAATGAGCAGTTCTTC	CASSPDRGNEQFF
-	TRBD1	TRBV10-3	TRBJ1-1	TGTGCCTTCAGTGGGACAGGGACCACTGAAGCTTTCTTT	CAFSGTGTTEAFF
-	TRBD1	TRBV24-1	TRBJ2-1	TGTGCCACCGGTAGCCGGGACAGGGGGATCGATGAGCAGTTCTTC	CATGSRDRGIDEQFF
-	-	TRBV30	TRBJ2-1	TGTGCCTGGAGTGTACGGGCCCCTGAGCAGTTCTTC	CAWSVRAPEQFF
-	TRBD1	TRBV5-1	TRBJ1-5	TGCGCCAGCAGCTTGGGACAGGGGGTCAATCAGCCCCAGCATTTT	CASSLGQGVNQPQHF
-	-	TRBV13	TRBJ2-7	TGTGCCAGCAAGCAGGGCTTCTCCTACGAGCAGTACTTC	CASKQGFSYEQYF
-	TRBD2	TRBV20-1	TRBJ2-5	TGCAGTGCTCTACCCAGCGGGAGTAAGGGAGAGACCCAGTACTTC	CSALPSGSKGETQYF